The 14 T cell receptor beta chains below all came from one sample that was sequenced in a study of blood T cell repertoires in COVID-19. Some clones are missing from TCRdb's copy, which holds only in-frame ones; the method was immunoSEQ multiplex PCR. The table records more than 200,000 clones, approximately 82% of them present only once. Sequenced input: peripheral blood. All receptors come from a woman in her forties or fifties with acute or convalescent COVID-19.

The genes are TRBV5-6 and TRBJ2-4, with 10 bases matching TRBD2. The CDR3 covers 16 residues. From germline, CDR1 is SGHDT and CDR2 YYEEEE. With 1 base clipped from V and 2 bases from J, the junction kept 3 bases outside the gene matches. The CDR3 region is CASSLLAGVPKNIQYF. CDR3 nucleotides: TGTGCCAGCAGCTTGCTAGCGGGAGTCCCCAAAAACATTCAGTACTTC.

The V and J genes are TRBV19 and TRBJ1-3; perhaps TRBD1 as D (6 bases). Germline values: CDR1 LNHDA, CDR2 SQIVND (reference sequence). This CDR3 region has 15 residues. Trimming removed 4 bases from V and 4 bases from J, with 14 bases in between. In DNA, the CDR3 is TGTGCCAGTAGTACCCAAACAGGGAACGGAAACACCATATATTTT. Translating it yields CASSTQTGNGNTIYF.

The V call is TRBV6-4, the J call TRBJ2-1, with TRBD2 matching 8 bases. CDR1 is MRHNA and CDR2 is SNTAGT in the germline V gene. V lost 6 bases and J lost 9; bases outside the gene matches: 13. The CDR3 is made up of 15 amino acids. In DNA form, the CDR3 reads TGTGCCAGCAGACCCTTAGCGGGAACGGGAGGTGAGCAGTTCTTC. Translation gives CASRPLAGTGGEQFF.

The chain uses TRBV19 and TRBJ2-1; tentatively, D is TRBD2 (5 bases). This CDR3 is 16 amino acids long. V gave up 11 bases and J gave up 3 bases, with 23 bases separating them. Germline V gives CDR1 LNHDA, CDR2 SQIVND (reference sequence). CDR3 sequence: CAGGTEGFKVYNEQFF. Here the CDR3 DNA reads TGTGCCGGTGGCACAGAGGGCTTTAAGGTCTACAATGAGCAGTTCTTC.

The gene calls are TRBV10-3 and TRBJ1-2, with D possibly matching TRBD1 (5 bases). The CDR3 runs to 17 residues. CDR1 ENHRY and CDR2 SYGVKD come from the germline V gene. Trimming took off 0 bases at V and 4 bases at J, with 18 bases between the two ends. The CDR3 DNA sequence: TGTGCCATCAGTGAGTCGGTAGACAGAAAAGATCTCTATGGCTACACCTTC. Translating it yields CAISESVDRKDLYGYTF.

The V call is TRBV27, the J call TRBJ2-1, with TRBD2 matching 10 bases. CDR3 length equals 15 residues. Germline trimming cut 3 bases from V and 8 bases from J; bases unmatched to any gene: 7. Germline V gene lookup returns CDR1 MNHEY and CDR2 SMNVEV (reference sequence). DNA for the CDR3: TGTGCCAGCAGTTTTGGGCTAGCGGGAGATTATGAGCAGTTCTTC. Its translation: CASSFGLAGDYEQFF.

This clone was picked up one time. The CDR3 DNA sequence: TGTGCCAGCAGCCCGGACGGGAGGAACTACGAGCAGTACTTC. Its translation is CASSPDGRNYEQYF. V is TRBV27 and J is TRBJ2-7; 7 bases agree with TRBD2. CDR1 and CDR2 (germline): MNHEY, SMNVEV (reference sequence). The trim removed 6 bases at V and 3 bases at J, leaving 8 bases unmatched. The CDR3 extends over 14 amino acids.

The CDR3 loop is CASSGQRNPSTDTQYF. The CDR3 coding sequence is TGTGCCAGCTCAGGACAGCGGAACCCTAGCACAGATACGCAGTATTTT. The J gene is TRBJ2-3, the V gene TRBV18; TRBD1 is a possible D gene (6 bases). The CDR3 extends over 16 amino acids. Germline loops: CDR1 KGHSH, CDR2 LQKENI. Trimming removed 5 bases from V and 0 bases from J, with 15 bases in between. Full variable domain (remainder filled in from reference TRBV18 and TRBJ2-3): NAGVMQNPRHLVRRRGQEARLRCSPMKGHSHVYWYRQLPEEGLKFMVYLQKENIIDESGMPKERFSAEFPKEGPSILRIQQVVRGDSAAYFCASSGQRNPSTDTQYFGPGTRLTVL.

The chain joins TRBV27 to TRBJ2-3; a possible D gene is TRBD2 (6 bases). There are 16 residues in the CDR3. V was clipped by 2 bases and J by 1 base, with 13 bases between them. Germline values: CDR1 MNHEY, CDR2 SMNVEV (reference sequence). The CDR3 DNA reads as TGTGCCAGCAGTTTAGTAGGGTCTAGCGGCACAGATACGCAGTATTTT. This gives the protein CASSLVGSSGTDTQYF.

V usage is TRBV7-8 and J usage is TRBJ2-2; 9 positions match TRBD1. The CDR3 runs 16 residues. Per germline, CDR1 SGHVS and CDR2 FQNEAQ. With V trimmed by 0 bases and J by 7 bases, 6 bases remained unmatched. The CDR3 loop is CASSLAYRGRSGELFF. The CDR3 DNA reads TGTGCCAGCAGCTTAGCCTACAGGGGGCGTAGCGGGGAGCTGTTTTTT.

The gene calls are TRBV19 and TRBJ2-5, with 11 bases identical to TRBD2. Germline V gives CDR1 LNHDA, CDR2 SQIVND (reference sequence). The V gene end was trimmed by 5 bases and the J gene end by 4 bases; junction bases not matched to a gene: 9. The CDR3 is 16 residues long. The CDR3: CASSPTLTSGIETQYF. The DNA of the CDR3 is TGTGCCAGTAGTCCGACCCTGACTAGCGGGATAGAGACCCAGTACTTC.

The chain joins TRBV7-2 to TRBJ1-2; a possible D gene is TRBD1 (5 bases). CDR3 length equals 13 residues. The germline V gene encodes CDR1 SGHTA and CDR2 FQGNSA. Trimming removed 5 bases at V and 6 bases at J, with 13 bases between. CDR3 loop: CASSQGPQDGYTF. In DNA form, the CDR3 reads TGTGCCAGCAGCCAAGGACCACAGGATGGCTACACCTTC.

V usage is TRBV7-2 and J usage is TRBJ2-7; 9 bases match TRBD2. The V and J ends lost 1 base and 2 bases, in that order; junction bases with no gene match: 3. This CDR3 is built from 15 residues. CDR1 SGHTA and CDR2 FQGNSA come from the germline V gene. This CDR3 reads CASSLGTSATYEQYF. The CDR3 DNA is TGTGCCAGCAGCTTAGGGACTAGCGCGACCTACGAGCAGTACTTC.

The chain couples TRBV15 to TRBJ2-1, with a tentative D call TRBD2 (5 bases). Germline V gene sequence: CDR1 LNHNV, CDR2 YYDKDF (reference sequence). V was trimmed by 3 bases and J by 2 bases, leaving 14 bases between them. The CDR3 is 16 residues long. The CDR3 nucleotides are TGTGCCACCAGCAGGGATTCCCCCGGGACCTACAATGAGCAGTTCTTC. It encodes CATSRDSPGTYNEQFF.